These T cell receptor beta chains were read from a single sample in a study of T cells in tuberculosis. Libraries were prepared by immunoSEQ multiplex PCR; TCRdb keeps only in-frame clonotypes and omits some of them. The data contain 40,000 to 45,000 clones, nearly 95% of them singletons. Sequenced material: PBMCs. Every receptor here comes from a donor between 5 and 29 years old with latent tuberculosis or without tuberculosis infection. The CDR3 runs from the conserved cysteine through the conserved F or W. D genes are given only for firm matches. Clone size, where shown, is once, few, many, or a class for clones that have expanded.

abundance | d_gene | j_gene | v_gene | CDR3aa | CDR3nt
NA | NA | TRBJ1-1 | TRBV30 | CAWSVQGNTEAFF | TGTGCCTGGAGTGTGCAGGGGAACACTGAAGCTTTCTTT
NA | TRBD1 | TRBJ1-6 | TRBV18 | CASSPGDRAGSPLHF | TGTGCCAGCTCACCGGGGGACAGGGCGGGTTCACCCCTCCACTTT
NA | TRBD2 | TRBJ2-1 | TRBV29-1 | CSVEWSLAGINEQFF | TGCAGCGTTGAGTGGAGCCTAGCGGGAATCAATGAGCAGTTCTTC
NA | NA | TRBJ1-1 | TRBV6-1 | CASSELEGFWPEAFF | TGTGCCAGCAGTGAATTGGAGGGGTTCTGGCCTGAAGCTTTCTTT
NA | NA | TRBJ1-4 | TRBV6-4 | CASSDPSEIDEKLFF | TGTGCCAGCAGTGACCCCTCGGAGATAGATGAAAAACTGTTTTTT
NA | NA | TRBJ1-3 | TRBV2 | CASSEDTHGNTIYF | TGTGCCAGCAGTGAAGATACTCATGGAAACACCATATATTTT
NA | NA | TRBJ2-3 | TRBV12-5 | CASGLGVDSTDTQYF | TGTGCTAGTGGTTTAGGGGTGGATAGCACAGATACGCAGTATTTT
NA | NA | TRBJ1-2 | TRBV4-1 | CASSQDWEGPNYGYTF | TGCGCCAGCAGCCAAGATTGGGAGGGGCCTAACTATGGCTACACCTTC
NA | NA | TRBJ1-1 | TRBV7-3 | CASSLIPGSTEAFF | TGTGCCAGCAGCTTAATTCCCGGGAGCACTGAAGCTTTCTTT
NA | TRBD2 | TRBJ2-7 | TRBV27 | CASSLGGEGFEQYF | TGTGCCAGCAGTTTGGGGGGGGAGGGTTTCGAGCAGTACTTC
NA | TRBD1 | TRBJ2-1 | TRBV6-6 | CASSYVDRVYNEQFF | TGTGCCAGCAGTTACGTGGACAGGGTGTACAATGAGCAGTTCTTC
NA | NA | TRBJ1-2 | TRBV27 | CASSANWAGGYTF | TGTGCCAGCAGTGCTAACTGGGCGGGAGGCTACACCTTC
NA | TRBD1 | TRBJ1-4 | TRBV5-6 | CASSRQGVSEKLFF | TGTGCCAGCAGCCGACAGGGTGTAAGCGAAAAACTGTTTTTT
NA | TRBD1 | TRBJ1-1 | TRBV27 | CASSLGTEAEAFF | TGTGCCAGCAGTTTAGGGACAGAGGCTGAAGCTTTCTTT
NA | NA | TRBJ2-5 | TRBV18 | CASSKDSQETQYF | TGTGCCAGCTCAAAGGACAGCCAAGAGACCCAGTACTTC
NA | NA | TRBJ1-2 | TRBV7-8 | CASSLEWQEGYGYTF | TGTGCCAGCAGCTTAGAATGGCAGGAAGGCTATGGCTACACCTTC
NA | NA | TRBJ2-1 | TRBV7-9 | CASSLGEANEQFF | TGTGCCAGCAGCTTAGGCGAGGCCAATGAGCAGTTCTTC
NA | NA | TRBJ2-7 | TRBV7-9 | CASRSGSGYEQYF | TGTGCCAGCAGATCTGGATCCGGGTACGAGCAGTACTTC
NA | TRBD1 | TRBJ2-7 | TRBV27 | CASSIRQGDSYEQYF | TGTGCCAGCAGTATTAGACAGGGAGATTCCTACGAGCAGTACTTC
NA | NA | TRBJ1-5 | TRBV19 | CASSMSGNSNQPQHF | TGTGCCAGTAGTATGTCCGGTAATAGCAATCAGCCCCAGCATTTT
NA | NA | TRBJ1-6 | TRBV19 | CASSIDHLTGVNSPLHF | TGTGCCAGTAGTATAGATCATTTGACAGGCGTTAATTCACCCCTCCACTTT
NA | TRBD2 | TRBJ2-5 | TRBV5-6 | CASSPGGNEETQYF | TGTGCCAGCAGCCCGGGAGGGAATGAAGAGACCCAGTACTTC
NA | TRBD2 | TRBJ2-1 | TRBV19 | CASSFSGSSYNEQFF | TGTGCCAGTAGTTTTAGCGGGAGCTCCTACAATGAGCAGTTCTTC
once | NA | TRBJ1-5 | TRBV15 | CATSRDQGLDQPQHF | TGTGCCACCAGCAGGGATCAGGGGCTCGATCAGCCCCAGCATTTT
NA | TRBD2 | TRBJ2-1 | TRBV27 | CASYERSGEYNEQFF | TGTGCCAGCTATGAACGGAGCGGGGAATACAATGAGCAGTTCTTC
NA | TRBD1 | TRBJ2-7 | TRBV5-1 | CASSLEGQGYYEQYF | TGCGCCAGCAGCTTGGAGGGACAGGGTTACTACGAGCAGTACTTC
NA | NA | TRBJ2-7 | TRBV11-2 | CASSLSASSYEQYF | TGTGCCAGCAGCTTGTCGGCTAGCTCCTACGAGCAGTACTTC
once | TRBD2 | TRBJ2-1 | TRBV10-3 | CAISVTSGGPNEQFF | TGTGCCATCAGTGTTACTAGCGGGGGACCCAATGAGCAGTTCTTC
NA | TRBD2 | TRBJ2-5 | TRBV5-1 | CASSERTSARETQYF | TGCGCCAGCAGCGAGCGGACTAGCGCGAGGGAAACCCAGTACTTC